A selection of T cell receptor beta chains follows, all from one sample in a study of blood T cells in healthy people across ages. TCRdb independently ran MiXCR on the 5' RACE reads; one entry per CDR3 protein. Of some 890,000 distinct CDR3 sequences in the sample, just under 30% were seen once. This sample also appeared in a second study, on T cells of mothers and their children.

Sample: blood. These receptors were collected from a woman between 40 and 55 years old in good health. Both conserved end residues are part of each CDR3. Each record gives: V gene, CDR3 length, D gene, J gene, clone size, CDR3 protein, CDR3 DNA. A D gene is named only where the DNA matches it firmly. A row's size may be missing; if present it is once, few, many or a size class.

TRBV6-6	15	-	TRBJ2-7	-	CASSTLRLGIYEQYF	TGTGCCAGCAGTACCCTTAGACTGGGGATCTACGAGCAGTACTTC
TRBV10-3	14	-	TRBJ1-1	-	CAIRDRTVNTEAFF	TGTGCCATCAGAGACAGGACAGTGAACACTGAAGCTTTCTTT
TRBV14	15	-	TRBJ1-1	-	CASSQQGRAHTEAFF	TGTGCCAGCAGCCAACAGGGCAGGGCGCACACTGAAGCTTTCTTT
TRBV7-8	18	-	TRBJ1-5	once	CASSPGGSRRNSNQPQHF	TGTGCCAGCAGCCCAGGCGGCAGCAGAAGAAATAGCAATCAGCCCCAGCATTTT
TRBV5-1	14	TRBD1	TRBJ2-1	-	CASSWGQGCNEQFF	TGCGCCAGCAGCTGGGGACAGGGGTGCAATGAGCAGTTCTTC
TRBV25-1	16	-	TRBJ1-1	-	CASSEDPRGGWTEAFF	TGTGCCAGCAGTGAGGATCCGAGGGGCGGGTGGACTGAAGCTTTCTTT
TRBV7-2	15	TRBD2	TRBJ2-3	few	CASSQNPGLADTQYF	TGTGCCAGCAGCCAAAATCCGGGACTAGCAGATACGCAGTATTTT
TRBV20-1	13	TRBD2	TRBJ2-1	many	CSALAGSYNEQFF	TGCAGTGCTCTAGCGGGGTCCTACAATGAGCAGTTCTTC
TRBV18	16	TRBD1	TRBJ2-1	many	CASSPPGQGIYNEQFF	TGTGCCAGCTCACCACCGGGACAGGGAATTTACAATGAGCAGTTCTTC
TRBV4-1	14	TRBD1	TRBJ2-1	-	CASSPRTGDNEQFF	TGCGCCAGCAGCCCACGAACAGGGGACAATGAGCAGTTCTTC
TRBV27	18	TRBD2	TRBJ2-2	-	CASSLEFLAGGRTGELFF	TGTGCCAGCAGTTTAGAATTCCTAGCGGGGGGTCGTACCGGGGAGCTGTTTTTT
TRBV7-2	15	-	TRBJ2-3	-	CASSLGVGATDTQYF	TGTGCCAGCAGCTTAGGGGTCGGGGCCACAGATACGCAGTATTTT
TRBV15	14	-	TRBJ1-1	few	CATSRVTGYTEAFF	TGTGCCACCAGCAGAGTCACGGGGTACACTGAAGCTTTCTTT
TRBV30	13	-	TRBJ1-2	few	CAWSEEGNYGYTF	TGTGCCTGGAGCGAAGAAGGAAACTATGGCTACACCTTC
TRBV28	11	-	TRBJ1-1	few	CASSFLSEAFF	TGTGCCAGCAGTTTTCTTTCTGAAGCTTTCTTT
TRBV27	14	-	TRBJ2-1	many	CASSLLASGNEQFF	TGTGCCAGCAGTCTTCTAGCGTCTGGCAATGAGCAGTTCTTC
TRBV28	13	-	TRBJ1-2	-	CASSFVPSYGYTF	TGTGCCAGCAGTTTCGTCCCCTCCTATGGCTACACCTTC
TRBV28	15	-	TRBJ2-7	many	CASSPRLTVAYEQYF	TGTGCCAGCAGTCCACGGCTCACTGTAGCCTACGAGCAGTACTTC
TRBV9	15	-	TRBJ2-1	many	CASSVRTDAYNEQFF	TGTGCCAGCAGCGTCAGAACCGATGCCTACAATGAGCAGTTCTTC
TRBV12-3/TRBV12-4	14	-	TRBJ2-7	-	CASSYGLGAYEQYF	TGTGCCAGCAGTTATGGACTGGGAGCTTACGAGCAGTACTTC
TRBV29-1	13	-	TRBJ2-2	-	CSVRGACTGELFF	TGCAGCGTCAGGGGAGCCTGCACCGGGGAGCTGTTTTTT
TRBV19	16	-	TRBJ1-2	-	CASSIVGDRGTLGYTF	TGTGCCAGTAGTATAGTCGGCGACAGAGGAACCCTTGGCTACACCTTC
TRBV20-1	14	-	TRBJ2-5	few	CSALKRNRDGEQYF	TGCAGTGCCCTCAAACGGAACAGGGATGGTGAGCAGTACTTC
TRBV3-1	15	-	TRBJ1-1	-	CASSHFLTDNTEAFF	TGTGCCAGCAGCCATTTCCTGACGGATAACACTGAAGCTTTCTTT
TRBV7-2	12	-	TRBJ1-1	few	CASSLVTGKLFF	TGTGCCAGCAGCTTAGTTACGGGCAAGCTTTTCTTT
TRBV5-1	14	-	TRBJ2-5	few	CASSLTRPNNEQYF	TGCGCCAGCAGCTTGACTAGACCAAACAATGAGCAGTACTTC
TRBV20-1	13	TRBD2	TRBJ2-5	-	CSTSGGVQETQYF	TGCAGTACTAGCGGGGGGGTCCAAGAGACCCAGTACTTC
TRBV20-1	11	TRBD1	TRBJ2-1	many	CSADRGHEQFF	TGCAGTGCCGACAGGGGGCATGAGCAGTTCTTC
TRBV6-6	12	-	TRBJ2-5	many	CASRGPAETQYF	TGTGCCAGCAGAGGCCCGGCGGAGACCCAGTACTTC
TRBV27	14	-	TRBJ2-5	-	CASSFNQRGYVQYF	TGTGCCAGCAGTTTCAACCAGCGAGGGTACGTGCAGTACTTC
TRBV29-1	10	-	TRBJ2-1	-	CSADPPVGFF	TGCAGCGCTGACCCCCCAGTAGGGTTCTTC
TRBV24-1	13	-	TRBJ1-5	few	CATSDSSNQPQHF	TGTGCCACCAGTGACAGTAGCAATCAGCCCCAGCATTTT
TRBV29-1	11	-	TRBJ2-7	-	CSVGEGGEQYF	TGCAGCGTCGGGGAGGGGGGCGAGCAGTACTTC
TRBV6-1	15	TRBD1	TRBJ1-3	-	CTSNSGQEFVDTIYF	TGTACCAGCAACTCGGGACAGGAATTCGTGGACACCATATATTTT
TRBV7-9	12	-	TRBJ1-5	few	CASSADSQPQHF	TGTGCCAGCAGCGCGGACAGTCAGCCCCAGCATTTT
TRBV29-1	13	-	TRBJ1-5	once	CSVEYGAAQLQHF	TGCAGCGTTGAATACGGGGCTGCGCAGCTCCAGCATTTT
TRBV5-1	15	-	TRBJ1-3	few	CASSLGAAPGNTIYF	TGCGCCAGCAGCTTGGGTGCAGCCCCTGGAAACACCATATATTTT
TRBV5-1	14	TRBD1	TRBJ1-2	-	CASSSTGQGSGYTF	TGCGCCAGCAGCTCGACCGGACAGGGGTCAGGCTACACCTTC
TRBV6-1	16	TRBD1	TRBJ2-7	-	CASSESGQRFSYEQYF	TGTGCCAGCAGTGAATCGGGACAGAGATTCTCCTACGAGCAGTACTTC
TRBV20-1	18	TRBD2	TRBJ2-1	-	CSAPGLAGGPPGKNEQFF	TGCAGTGCGCCGGGACTAGCGGGAGGCCCACCGGGGAAAAATGAGCAGTTCTTC